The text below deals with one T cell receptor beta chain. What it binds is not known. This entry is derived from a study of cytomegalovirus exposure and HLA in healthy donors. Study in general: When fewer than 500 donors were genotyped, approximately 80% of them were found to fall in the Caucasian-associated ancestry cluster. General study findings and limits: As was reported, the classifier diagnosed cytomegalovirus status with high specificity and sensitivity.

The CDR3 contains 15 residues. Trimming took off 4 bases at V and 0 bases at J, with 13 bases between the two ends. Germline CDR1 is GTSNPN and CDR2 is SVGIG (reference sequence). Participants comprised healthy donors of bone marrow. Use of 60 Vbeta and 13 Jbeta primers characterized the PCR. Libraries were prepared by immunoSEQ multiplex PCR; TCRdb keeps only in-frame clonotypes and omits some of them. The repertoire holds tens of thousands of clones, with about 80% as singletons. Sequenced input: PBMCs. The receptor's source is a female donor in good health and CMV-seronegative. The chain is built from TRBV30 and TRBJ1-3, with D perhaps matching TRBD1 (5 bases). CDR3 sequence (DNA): TGTGCCTGGATACTCCGGGGGGGCTCTGGAAACACCATATATTTT. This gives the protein CAWILRGGSGNTIYF.